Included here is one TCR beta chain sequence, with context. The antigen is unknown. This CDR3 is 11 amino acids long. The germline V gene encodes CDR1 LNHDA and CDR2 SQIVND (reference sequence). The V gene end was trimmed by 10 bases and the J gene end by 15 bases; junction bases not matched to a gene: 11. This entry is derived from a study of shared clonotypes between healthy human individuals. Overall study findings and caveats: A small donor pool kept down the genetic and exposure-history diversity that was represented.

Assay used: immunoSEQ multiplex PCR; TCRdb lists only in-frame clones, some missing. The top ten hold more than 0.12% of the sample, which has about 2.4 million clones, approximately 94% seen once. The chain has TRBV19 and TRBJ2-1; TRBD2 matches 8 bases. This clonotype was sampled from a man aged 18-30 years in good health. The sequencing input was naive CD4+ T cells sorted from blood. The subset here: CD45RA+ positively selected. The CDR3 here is CATERGGATFF. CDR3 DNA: TGTGCCACTGAACGGGGGGGCGCGACGTTCTTC.